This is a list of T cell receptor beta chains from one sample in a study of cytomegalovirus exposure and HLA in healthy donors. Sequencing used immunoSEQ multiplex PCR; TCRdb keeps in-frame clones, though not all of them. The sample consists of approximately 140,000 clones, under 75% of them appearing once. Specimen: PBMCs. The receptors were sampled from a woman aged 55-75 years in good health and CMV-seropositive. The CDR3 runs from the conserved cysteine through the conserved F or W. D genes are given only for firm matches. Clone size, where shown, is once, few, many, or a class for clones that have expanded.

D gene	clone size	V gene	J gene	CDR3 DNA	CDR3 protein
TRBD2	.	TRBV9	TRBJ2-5	TGTGCCAGCACCCGGGGGGGTACAGTACAAGAGACCCAGTACTTC	CASTRGGTVQETQYF
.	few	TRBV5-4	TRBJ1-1	TGTGCCAGCAGCCAGGGGAGGGACACTGAAGCTTTCTTT	CASSQGRDTEAFF
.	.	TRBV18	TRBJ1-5	TGTGCCAGCTCACCACCCCCAGGTGAACGCAATCAGCCCCAGCATTTT	CASSPPPGERNQPQHF
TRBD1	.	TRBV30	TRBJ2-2	TGTGCCTGGAGTGCGGGGACAGGGGTCGAAACCGGGGAGCTGTTTTTT	CAWSAGTGVETGELFF
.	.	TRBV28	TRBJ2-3	TGTGCCAGCAGTTTAGTAGCGACAGATACGCAGTATTTT	CASSLVATDTQYF
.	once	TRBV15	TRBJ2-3	TGTGCCACCAGCAGGAGGGGGGGCTTCACAGATACGCAGTATTTT	CATSRRGGFTDTQYF
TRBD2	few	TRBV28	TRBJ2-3	TGTGCCAGCAGTTTCCTAAGTGGGCGGGAGGGCACAGATACGCAGTATTTT	CASSFLSGREGTDTQYF
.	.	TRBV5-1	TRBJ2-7	TGCGCCAGCAGCTTTACAGGGTCCTCCTACGAGCAGTACTTC	CASSFTGSSYEQYF
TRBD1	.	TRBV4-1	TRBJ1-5	TGCGCCAGCAGCCAACAGGGACAGGGTGGTCAGCCCCAGCATTTT	CASSQQGQGGQPQHF
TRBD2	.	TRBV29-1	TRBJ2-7	TGCAGCGTTGAAAGCGGGGGAACCTACGAGCAGTACTTC	CSVESGGTYEQYF
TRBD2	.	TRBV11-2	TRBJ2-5	TGTGCCAGCAGCTTAGGGGCCGGGACTAGCGGGAGAGGACGGTATACCAAGTACTTC	CASSLGAGTSGRGRYTKYF
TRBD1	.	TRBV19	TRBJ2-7	TGTGCCAGTAGTATCTCGGGGACAGCCATCTACGAGCAGTACTTC	CASSISGTAIYEQYF
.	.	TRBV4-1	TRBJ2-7	TGCGCCAGCAGCTATCACAGGGATTCCTCCTACGAGCAGTACTTC	CASSYHRDSSYEQYF
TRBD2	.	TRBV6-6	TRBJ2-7	TGTGCCAGCAGTTCTAAGCGGGGGGACTCCTACGAGCAGTACTTC	CASSSKRGDSYEQYF
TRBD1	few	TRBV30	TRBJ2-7	TGTGCCTGGAGTTGGTCTCCGGGACAGGGGCACGAGCAGTACTTC	CAWSWSPGQGHEQYF
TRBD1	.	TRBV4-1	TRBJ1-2	TGCGCCAGCAGCCATCTCCCCCCGGGACAGGGGGCATATGGCTACACCTTC	CASSHLPPGQGAYGYTF
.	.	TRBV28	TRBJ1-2	TGTGCCAGCAGTCAAGGGACTCTAGCTAACTATGGCTACACCTTC	CASSQGTLANYGYTF
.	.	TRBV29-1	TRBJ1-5	TGCAGCGTTGAAGTAGCGGGGACGGGCAATCAGCCCCAGCATTTT	CSVEVAGTGNQPQHF
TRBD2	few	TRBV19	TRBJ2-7	TGTGCCAGTAGTCCTAGCGGGAGGGCGTCCTACGAGCAGTACTTC	CASSPSGRASYEQYF